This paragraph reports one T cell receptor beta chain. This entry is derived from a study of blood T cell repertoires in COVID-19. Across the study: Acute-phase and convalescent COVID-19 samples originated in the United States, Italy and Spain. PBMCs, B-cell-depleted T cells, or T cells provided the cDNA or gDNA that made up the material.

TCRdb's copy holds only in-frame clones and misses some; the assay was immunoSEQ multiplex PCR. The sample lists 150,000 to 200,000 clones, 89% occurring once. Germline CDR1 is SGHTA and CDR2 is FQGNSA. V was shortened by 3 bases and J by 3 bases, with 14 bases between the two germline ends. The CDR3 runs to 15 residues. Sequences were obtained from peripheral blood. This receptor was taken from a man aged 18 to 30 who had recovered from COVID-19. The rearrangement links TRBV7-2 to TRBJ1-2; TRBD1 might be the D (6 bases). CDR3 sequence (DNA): TGTGCCAGCAGCTTGGTTGGCGGGGGCGACTATGGCTACACCTTC. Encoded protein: CASSLVGGGDYGYTF.